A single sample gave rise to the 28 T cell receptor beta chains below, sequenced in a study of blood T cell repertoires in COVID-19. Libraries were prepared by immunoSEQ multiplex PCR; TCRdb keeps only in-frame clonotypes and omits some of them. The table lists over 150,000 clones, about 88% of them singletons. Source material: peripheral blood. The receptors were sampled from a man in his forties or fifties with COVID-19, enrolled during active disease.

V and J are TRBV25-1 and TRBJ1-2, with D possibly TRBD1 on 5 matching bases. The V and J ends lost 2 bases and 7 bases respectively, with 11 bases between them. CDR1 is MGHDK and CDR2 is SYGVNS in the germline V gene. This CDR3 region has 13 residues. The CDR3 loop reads CASSEQGVVGYTF. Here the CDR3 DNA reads TGTGCCAGCAGTGAACAGGGTGTGGTTGGCTACACCTTC.

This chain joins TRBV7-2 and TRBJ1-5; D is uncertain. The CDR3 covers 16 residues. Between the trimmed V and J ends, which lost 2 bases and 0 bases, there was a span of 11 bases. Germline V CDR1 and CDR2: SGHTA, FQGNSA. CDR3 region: CASSLSSSYSNQPQHF. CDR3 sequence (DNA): TGTGCCAGCAGCTTAAGCTCAAGTTATAGCAATCAGCCCCAGCATTTT.

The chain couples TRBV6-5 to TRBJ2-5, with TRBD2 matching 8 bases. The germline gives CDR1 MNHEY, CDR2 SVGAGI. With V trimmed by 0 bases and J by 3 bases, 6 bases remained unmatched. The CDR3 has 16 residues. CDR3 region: CASSYSSGGPEETQYF. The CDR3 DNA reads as TGTGCCAGCAGTTACTCGTCGGGGGGGCCTGAAGAGACCCAGTACTTC.

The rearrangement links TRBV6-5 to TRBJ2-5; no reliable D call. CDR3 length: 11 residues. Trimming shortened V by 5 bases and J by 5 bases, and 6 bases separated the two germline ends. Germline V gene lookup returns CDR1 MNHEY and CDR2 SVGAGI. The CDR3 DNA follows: TGTGCCAGCAGTAACAGCGAGACCCAGTACTTC. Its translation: CASSNSETQYF.

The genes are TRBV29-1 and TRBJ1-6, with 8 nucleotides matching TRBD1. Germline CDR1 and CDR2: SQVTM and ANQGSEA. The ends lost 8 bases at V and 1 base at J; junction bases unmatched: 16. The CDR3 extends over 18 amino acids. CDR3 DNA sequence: TGCAGCCCACATATCCAACTGAGACAGGGGTCCTATAATTCACCCCTCCACTTT. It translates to CSPHIQLRQGSYNSPLHF.

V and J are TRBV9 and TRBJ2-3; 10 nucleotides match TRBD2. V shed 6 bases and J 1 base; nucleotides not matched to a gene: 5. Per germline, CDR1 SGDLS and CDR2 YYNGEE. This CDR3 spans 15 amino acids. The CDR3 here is CASTDGLAGTDTQYF. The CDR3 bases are TGTGCCAGCACCGACGGACTAGCGGGCACAGATACGCAGTATTTT.

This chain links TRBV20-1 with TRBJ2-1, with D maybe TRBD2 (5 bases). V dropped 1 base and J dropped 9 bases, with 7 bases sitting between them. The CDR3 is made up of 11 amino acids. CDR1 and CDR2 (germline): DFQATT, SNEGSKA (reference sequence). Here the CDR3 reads CSARGSGEQFF. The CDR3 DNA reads TGCAGTGCTAGAGGGAGCGGTGAGCAGTTCTTC.

Written as DNA, the CDR3 is TGTGCCAGCAGCCCTCAGAGGGAGACCCAGTACTTC. Protein: CASSPQRETQYF. This chain uses TRBV11-2 with TRBJ2-5; D is undetermined. V shed 5 bases and J shed 5 bases, with 9 bases lying between them. This CDR3 has 12 amino acids. Germline V lookup: CDR1 SGHAT, CDR2 FQNNGV.

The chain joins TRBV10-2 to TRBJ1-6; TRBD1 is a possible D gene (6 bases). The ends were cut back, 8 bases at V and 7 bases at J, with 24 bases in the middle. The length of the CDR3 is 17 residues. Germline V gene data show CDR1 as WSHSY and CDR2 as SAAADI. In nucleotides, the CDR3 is TGCGCCAGCCAAGTGGATTTACAGGGTCGGTGGAATTCACCCCTCCACTTT. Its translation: CASQVDLQGRWNSPLHF.

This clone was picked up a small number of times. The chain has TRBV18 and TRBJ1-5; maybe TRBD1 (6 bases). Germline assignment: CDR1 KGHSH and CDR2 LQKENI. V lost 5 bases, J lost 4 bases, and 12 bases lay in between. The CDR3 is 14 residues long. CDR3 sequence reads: CASSLQGINQPQHF. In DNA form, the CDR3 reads TGTGCCAGCTCATTACAGGGTATTAATCAGCCCCAGCATTTT.

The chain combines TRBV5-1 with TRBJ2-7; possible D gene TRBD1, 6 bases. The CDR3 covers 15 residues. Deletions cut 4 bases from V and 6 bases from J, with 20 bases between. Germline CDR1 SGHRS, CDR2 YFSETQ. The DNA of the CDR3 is TGCGCCAGCAGCGCCAAGACAGGTCCGTCTGCCGAGCAGTACTTC. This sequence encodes CASSAKTGPSAEQYF.

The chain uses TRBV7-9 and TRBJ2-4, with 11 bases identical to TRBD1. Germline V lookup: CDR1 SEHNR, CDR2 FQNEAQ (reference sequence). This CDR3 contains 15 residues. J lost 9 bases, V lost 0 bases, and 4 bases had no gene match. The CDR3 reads CASSLAGTGGPIQYF. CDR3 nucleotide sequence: TGTGCCAGCAGCTTAGCCGGGACAGGGGGGCCCATTCAGTACTTC.

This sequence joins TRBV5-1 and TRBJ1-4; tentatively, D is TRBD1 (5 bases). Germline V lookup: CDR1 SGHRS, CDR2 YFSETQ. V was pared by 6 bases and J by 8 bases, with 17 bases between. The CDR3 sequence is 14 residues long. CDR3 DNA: TGCGCCAGCAAAACATCAACGGGGGTAGAAAAACTGTTTTTT. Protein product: CASKTSTGVEKLFF.

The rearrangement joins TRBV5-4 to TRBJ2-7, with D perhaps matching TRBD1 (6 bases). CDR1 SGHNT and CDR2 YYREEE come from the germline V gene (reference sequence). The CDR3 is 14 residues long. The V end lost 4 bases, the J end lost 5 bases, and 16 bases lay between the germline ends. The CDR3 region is CASSPEQGRDEQYF. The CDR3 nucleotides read TGTGCCAGCAGCCCGGAACAGGGTCGGGACGAGCAGTACTTC.

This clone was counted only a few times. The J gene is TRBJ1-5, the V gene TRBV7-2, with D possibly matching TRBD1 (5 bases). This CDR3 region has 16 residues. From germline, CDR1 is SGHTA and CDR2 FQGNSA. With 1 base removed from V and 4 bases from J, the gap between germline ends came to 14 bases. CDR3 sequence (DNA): TGTGCCAGCAGCTTAGGACAGCCCGGTATAAATCAGCCCCAGCATTTT. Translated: CASSLGQPGINQPQHF.

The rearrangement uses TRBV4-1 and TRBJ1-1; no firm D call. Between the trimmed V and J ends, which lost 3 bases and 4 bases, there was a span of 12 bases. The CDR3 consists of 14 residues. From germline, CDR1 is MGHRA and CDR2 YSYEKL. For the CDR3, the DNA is TGCGCCAGCAGCCACGGGTTCATGGGCACTGAAGCTTTCTTT. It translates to CASSHGFMGTEAFF.

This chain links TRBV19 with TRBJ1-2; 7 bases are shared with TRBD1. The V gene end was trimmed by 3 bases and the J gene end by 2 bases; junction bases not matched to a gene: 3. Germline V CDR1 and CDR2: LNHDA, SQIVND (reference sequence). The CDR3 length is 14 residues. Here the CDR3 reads CASSIEGANYGYTF. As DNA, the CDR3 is TGTGCCAGTAGTATTGAGGGGGCGAACTATGGCTACACCTTC.

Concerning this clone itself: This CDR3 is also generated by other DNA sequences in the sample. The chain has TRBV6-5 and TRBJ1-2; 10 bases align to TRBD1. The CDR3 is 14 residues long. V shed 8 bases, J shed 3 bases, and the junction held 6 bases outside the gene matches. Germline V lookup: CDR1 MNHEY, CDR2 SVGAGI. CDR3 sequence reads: CASRRQGADYGYTF. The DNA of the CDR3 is TGTGCCAGCCGTCGACAGGGGGCGGACTATGGCTACACCTTC.

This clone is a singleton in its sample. The CDR3 DNA follows: TGTGCCAGCAGTTACTCTCAGGCAAACTCTGGAAACACCATATATTTT. It encodes CASSYSQANSGNTIYF. The rearrangement uses TRBV6-5 and TRBJ1-3; no clear D. The germline V gene encodes CDR1 MNHEY and CDR2 SVGAGI. CDR3 size: 16 residues. V shed 0 bases and J shed 0 bases, with 9 bases lying between them.

CDR3 nucleotides: TGCGCCAGCAGTCAATCGAAACTAGCGATGACCTCCTACGAGCAGTACTTC. Its translation: CASSQSKLAMTSYEQYF. The V gene is TRBV23-1, the J gene TRBJ2-7; 7 bases fit TRBD2. TRBV23-1 is reported as an ORF; its role is uncertain. Unmatched junction bases numbered 8, after V lost 0 bases and J lost 0 bases. The CDR3 loop spans 17 amino acids.

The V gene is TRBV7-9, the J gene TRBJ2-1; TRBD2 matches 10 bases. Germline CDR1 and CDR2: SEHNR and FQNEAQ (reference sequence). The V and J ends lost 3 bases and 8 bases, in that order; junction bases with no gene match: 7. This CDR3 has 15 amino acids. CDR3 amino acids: CASSLTSGGAYEQFF. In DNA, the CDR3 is TGTGCCAGCAGCTTGACGAGCGGGGGGGCGTATGAGCAGTTCTTC.

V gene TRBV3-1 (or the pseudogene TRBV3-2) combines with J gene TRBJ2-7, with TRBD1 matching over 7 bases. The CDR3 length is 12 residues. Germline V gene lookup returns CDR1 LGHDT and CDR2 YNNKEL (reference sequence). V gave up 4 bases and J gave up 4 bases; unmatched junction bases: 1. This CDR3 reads CASSPGQYEQYF. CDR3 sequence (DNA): TGTGCCAGCAGCCCGGGACAGTACGAGCAGTACTTC.

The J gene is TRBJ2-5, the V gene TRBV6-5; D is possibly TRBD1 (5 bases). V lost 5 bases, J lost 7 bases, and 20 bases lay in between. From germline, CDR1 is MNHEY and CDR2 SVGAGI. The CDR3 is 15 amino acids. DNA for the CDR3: TGTGCCAGCAGTCCTTTGACAGCCGCCTACGGGACCCAGTACTTC. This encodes CASSPLTAAYGTQYF.

CDR3 DNA: TGTGCCAGCTCACCGGACAGGAACTATGGCTACACCTTC. This encodes CASSPDRNYGYTF. V and J are TRBV18 and TRBJ1-2, with TRBD1 matching 7 bases. The CDR3 contains 13 residues. CDR1 and CDR2 (germline): KGHSH, LQKENI. The ends lost 3 bases at V and 2 bases at J; junction bases unmatched: 0.

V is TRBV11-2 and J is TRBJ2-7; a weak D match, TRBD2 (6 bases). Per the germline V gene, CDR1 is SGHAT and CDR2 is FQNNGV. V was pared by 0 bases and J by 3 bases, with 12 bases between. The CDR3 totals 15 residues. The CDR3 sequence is CASSLDPGTVYEQYF. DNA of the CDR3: TGTGCCAGCAGCTTAGATCCGGGGACTGTCTACGAGCAGTACTTC.

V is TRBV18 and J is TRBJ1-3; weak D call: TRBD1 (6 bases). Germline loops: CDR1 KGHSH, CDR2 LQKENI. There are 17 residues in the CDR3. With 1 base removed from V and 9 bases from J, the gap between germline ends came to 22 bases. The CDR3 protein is CASSPRSTGNFGGTIYF. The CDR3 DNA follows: TGTGCCAGCTCACCACGGTCTACAGGGAACTTTGGAGGCACCATATATTTT.

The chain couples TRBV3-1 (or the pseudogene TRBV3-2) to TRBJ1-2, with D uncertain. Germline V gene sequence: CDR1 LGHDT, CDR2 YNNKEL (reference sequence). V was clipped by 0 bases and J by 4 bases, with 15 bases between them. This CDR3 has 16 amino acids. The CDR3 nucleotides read TGTGCCAGCAGCCAAGATCTCTTACGAGGGTCCTATGGCTACACCTTC. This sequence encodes CASSQDLLRGSYGYTF.

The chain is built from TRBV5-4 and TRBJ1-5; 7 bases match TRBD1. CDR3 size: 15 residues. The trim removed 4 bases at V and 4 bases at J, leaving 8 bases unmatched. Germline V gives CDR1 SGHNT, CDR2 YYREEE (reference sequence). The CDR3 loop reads CASSAGQVGNQPQHF. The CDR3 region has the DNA TGTGCCAGCAGCGCCGGACAGGTGGGTAATCAGCCCCAGCATTTT. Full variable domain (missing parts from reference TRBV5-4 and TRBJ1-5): ETGVTQSPTHLIKTRGQQVTLRCSSQSGHNTVSWYQQALGQGPQFIFQYYREEENGRGNFPPRFSGLQFPNYSSELNVNALELDDSALYLCASSAGQVGNQPQHFGDGTRLSIL.